The rows below give T cell receptor beta chains drawn from one sample of a study of T-cell reconstitution after alpha-beta-depleted transplantation in children. TCRdb independently ran MiXCR on the PCR reads; one entry per CDR3 protein. The repertoire holds about 400,000 distinct CDR3 sequences, with over 20% as singletons. The source material was PBMCs from the stem cell graft donor, sampled from the stem cell graft. Receptors were obtained from a human donor who donated a stem cell graft to a child with acute myeloid leukemia. Both conserved end residues are part of each CDR3. The order of the fields is CDR3 DNA, CDR3 protein, V gene, J gene, D gene, clone size. A D gene is named only where the DNA matches it firmly. Rows may omit the clone size; those that give it use once, few, many or a size class.

CDR3nt: TGTGCCAGTACCGGGACTAGCGGGAGCCATGAGCAGTTCTTC
CDR3aa: CASTGTSGSHEQFF
v_gene: TRBV11-2
j_gene: TRBJ2-1
d_gene: TRBD2
abundance: -

CDR3nt: TGTGCCAGCAGCCAAGAGTTTCGGGGACATACGCAGTATTTT
CDR3aa: CASSQEFRGHTQYF
v_gene: TRBV3-1
j_gene: TRBJ2-3
d_gene: -
abundance: -

CDR3nt: TGTGCCAGCAGCCTACCGGGCGGGAATAGCAATCAGCCCCAGCATTTT
CDR3aa: CASSLPGGNSNQPQHF
v_gene: TRBV6-2/TRBV6-3
j_gene: TRBJ1-5
d_gene: -
abundance: -

CDR3nt: TGTGCCAGCAGTTTAGCCGAGGGCGGCAACACCATATATTTT
CDR3aa: CASSLAEGGNTIYF
v_gene: TRBV12-3/TRBV12-4
j_gene: TRBJ1-3
d_gene: -
abundance: -

CDR3nt: TGTGCCAGCAGCTTAAGAGCGAGGACTAGCGGGATCAATGAGCAGTTCTTC
CDR3aa: CASSLRARTSGINEQFF
v_gene: TRBV7-9
j_gene: TRBJ2-1
d_gene: TRBD2
abundance: -

CDR3nt: TGTGCCAGCAGTGACCACTCTCTCGACACTGAAGCTTTCTTT
CDR3aa: CASSDHSLDTEAFF
v_gene: TRBV7-9
j_gene: TRBJ1-1
d_gene: -
abundance: few

CDR3nt: TGCAGCGTTGAGACAGGGAATGGCTACACCTTC
CDR3aa: CSVETGNGYTF
v_gene: TRBV29-1
j_gene: TRBJ1-2
d_gene: TRBD1
abundance: few

CDR3nt: TGTGCCATCAGTGAGGGACTAGCACTGCTCGAGCAGTACTTC
CDR3aa: CAISEGLALLEQYF
v_gene: TRBV10-3
j_gene: TRBJ2-7
d_gene: TRBD2
abundance: -

CDR3nt: TGTGCCAGCAGCTCCAGGGTTGGAAACACCATATATTTT
CDR3aa: CASSSRVGNTIYF
v_gene: TRBV6-1
j_gene: TRBJ1-3
d_gene: -
abundance: -

CDR3nt: TGTGCCAGCAACCGCGCGGGCGACTACGAGCAGTACTTC
CDR3aa: CASNRAGDYEQYF
v_gene: TRBV7-9
j_gene: TRBJ2-7
d_gene: -
abundance: -

CDR3nt: TGTGCCTCCTCGGGTAGAGAGGGATACAATGAGCAGTTCTTC
CDR3aa: CASSGREGYNEQFF
v_gene: TRBV7-3
j_gene: TRBJ2-1
d_gene: -
abundance: -

CDR3nt: TGCGCCAGCAGCTCCGTAGCGGGAGATTACAATGAGCAGTTCTTC
CDR3aa: CASSSVAGDYNEQFF
v_gene: TRBV5-1
j_gene: TRBJ2-1
d_gene: TRBD2
abundance: -

CDR3nt: TGTGCCAGCAGGGCCAGGGGCCGGGGCGGGGAGCTGTTTTTT
CDR3aa: CASRARGRGGELFF
v_gene: TRBV12-3/TRBV12-4
j_gene: TRBJ2-2
d_gene: -
abundance: few

CDR3nt: TGTGCCAGCAGTTACGGTGCAGGGTACGAGCAGTACTTC
CDR3aa: CASSYGAGYEQYF
v_gene: TRBV6-5
j_gene: TRBJ2-7
d_gene: -
abundance: -

CDR3nt: TGCGCCAGCAGGACTAGCGGGAGTCTGTCTGGGGCCAACGTCCTGACTTTC
CDR3aa: CASRTSGSLSGANVLTF
v_gene: TRBV5-1
j_gene: TRBJ2-6
d_gene: TRBD2
abundance: -

CDR3nt: TGTGCCAGCAGCTTGGGGACTAGCGTACAAGAGACCCAGTACTTC
CDR3aa: CASSLGTSVQETQYF
v_gene: TRBV7-6
j_gene: TRBJ2-5
d_gene: TRBD2
abundance: few

CDR3nt: TGCGCCAGCAGTGAATCGACTAGCGGGAGTGTTAATGAGCAGTTCTTC
CDR3aa: CASSESTSGSVNEQFF
v_gene: TRBV10-1
j_gene: TRBJ2-1
d_gene: TRBD2
abundance: -

CDR3nt: TGTGCCAGCACCCAGCAGCGGGAGATGAATGAGCAGTTCTTC
CDR3aa: CASTQQREMNEQFF
v_gene: TRBV12-3/TRBV12-4
j_gene: TRBJ2-1
d_gene: TRBD2
abundance: many

CDR3nt: TGTGCCAGCAGTTTATTCGCGGGCGGGAGGGCTGACAATGAGCAGTTCTTC
CDR3aa: CASSLFAGGRADNEQFF
v_gene: TRBV28
j_gene: TRBJ2-1
d_gene: TRBD2
abundance: few

CDR3nt: TGCGCCAGCAGCCTCGCGACTAGCGGGAGGGTCGGGGAGCTGTTTTTT
CDR3aa: CASSLATSGRVGELFF
v_gene: TRBV5-1
j_gene: TRBJ2-2
d_gene: TRBD2
abundance: few

CDR3nt: TGTGCCAGCAGCCCGGTGAGATCTCCCAATGAGCAGTTCTTC
CDR3aa: CASSPVRSPNEQFF
v_gene: TRBV12-3/TRBV12-4
j_gene: TRBJ2-1
d_gene: -
abundance: -

CDR3nt: TGCAGGGTGGCGGGTTCGCATGGCTACACCTTC
CDR3aa: CRVAGSHGYTF
v_gene: TRBV20-1
j_gene: TRBJ1-2
d_gene: -
abundance: few

CDR3nt: TGTGCCACCAGCAGAGGGGTATTCTACGAGCAGTACTTC
CDR3aa: CATSRGVFYEQYF
v_gene: TRBV15
j_gene: TRBJ2-7
d_gene: -
abundance: many

CDR3nt: TGTGCCAGCAGTTTATCACTGGGGAATTACGAGCAGTACTTC
CDR3aa: CASSLSLGNYEQYF
v_gene: TRBV28
j_gene: TRBJ2-7
d_gene: -
abundance: few

CDR3nt: TGCGCCAGCAGCTTGACGGGTTTGGGCGGGAGGATCTACGAGCAGTACTTC
CDR3aa: CASSLTGLGGRIYEQYF
v_gene: TRBV5-1
j_gene: TRBJ2-7
d_gene: TRBD2
abundance: -

CDR3nt: TGTGCCAGCAGTAGAAGGGGACAGGGGCATTCACCCCTCCACTTT
CDR3aa: CASSRRGQGHSPLHF
v_gene: TRBV6-1
j_gene: TRBJ1-6
d_gene: TRBD1
abundance: many

CDR3nt: TGTGCCAGCAGTCGGCAGAGCAGCAGGAGGAACGAGCAGTACTTC
CDR3aa: CASSRQSSRRNEQYF
v_gene: TRBV6-1
j_gene: TRBJ2-7
d_gene: -
abundance: many

CDR3nt: TGTGCCAGCAGCCTCCTAGATACTAGCACAGATACGCAGTATTTT
CDR3aa: CASSLLDTSTDTQYF
v_gene: TRBV6-1
j_gene: TRBJ2-3
d_gene: -
abundance: many

CDR3nt: TGTGCCAGCAGTTTCACCGGGGACAGGGCCTACGAGCAGTACTTC
CDR3aa: CASSFTGDRAYEQYF
v_gene: TRBV28
j_gene: TRBJ2-7
d_gene: TRBD1
abundance: -

CDR3nt: TGTGCCAGCAGGCCCACGCGGGGCAGCTCGAACACTGAAGCTTTCTTT
CDR3aa: CASRPTRGSSNTEAFF
v_gene: TRBV12-3/TRBV12-4
j_gene: TRBJ1-1
d_gene: -
abundance: -

CDR3nt: TGCGCCAGCAGCTTGGAGGGGATCGGGGGCAATGAAGCTTTCTTT
CDR3aa: CASSLEGIGGNEAFF
v_gene: TRBV5-1
j_gene: TRBJ1-1
d_gene: -
abundance: -

CDR3nt: TGCGCCAGCAGCTTGCTGACTAGCGGTTACAATGAGCAGTTCTTC
CDR3aa: CASSLLTSGYNEQFF
v_gene: TRBV5-1
j_gene: TRBJ2-1
d_gene: TRBD2
abundance: many

CDR3nt: TGTGCTAGTGGTTTGCCCCGAGGGATGGACTACGAGCAGTACTTC
CDR3aa: CASGLPRGMDYEQYF
v_gene: TRBV12-5
j_gene: TRBJ2-7
d_gene: -
abundance: -

CDR3nt: TGTGCCAGCAGCGGACTAGCTTCAGATACGCAGTATTTT
CDR3aa: CASSGLASDTQYF
v_gene: TRBV12-3/TRBV12-4
j_gene: TRBJ2-3
d_gene: TRBD2
abundance: -

CDR3nt: TGCAGTGCTAGATCCGGGACAGCATACACCGGGGAGCTGTTTTTT
CDR3aa: CSARSGTAYTGELFF
v_gene: TRBV20-1
j_gene: TRBJ2-2
d_gene: TRBD1
abundance: few

CDR3nt: TGCAGCGTGGCTACGACAGGGCGGGAGACCCAGTACTTC
CDR3aa: CSVATTGRETQYF
v_gene: TRBV29-1
j_gene: TRBJ2-5
d_gene: TRBD1
abundance: few

CDR3nt: TGCAGTGCTAGAGATCTCAACGGCTATGGCTACACCTTC
CDR3aa: CSARDLNGYGYTF
v_gene: TRBV20-1
j_gene: TRBJ1-2
d_gene: -
abundance: few

CDR3nt: TGCAGCGTGCAAACAGGGGGCGGCACTGAAGCTTTCTTT
CDR3aa: CSVQTGGGTEAFF
v_gene: TRBV29-1
j_gene: TRBJ1-1
d_gene: TRBD1
abundance: -

CDR3nt: TGCGCCAGCAGCTTGACGGCTAGCGGGAGTTTTCGAGAGACCCAGTACTTC
CDR3aa: CASSLTASGSFRETQYF
v_gene: TRBV5-1
j_gene: TRBJ2-5
d_gene: TRBD2
abundance: -

CDR3nt: TGCAGTGCTAACCCCCTAGCGGGACGTAGCACAGATACGCAGTATTTT
CDR3aa: CSANPLAGRSTDTQYF
v_gene: TRBV20-1
j_gene: TRBJ2-3
d_gene: TRBD2
abundance: many

CDR3nt: TGTGCCAGCAGTTGGACCGGGACTTCTTCCTACGAGCAGTACTTC
CDR3aa: CASSWTGTSSYEQYF
v_gene: TRBV6-5
j_gene: TRBJ2-7
d_gene: -
abundance: few

CDR3nt: TGTGCCAGCAGCCCTGACGGTTCTGGTGAGCAGTTCTTC
CDR3aa: CASSPDGSGEQFF
v_gene: TRBV5-6
j_gene: TRBJ2-1
d_gene: -
abundance: few

CDR3nt: TGTGCCAGCAGCTTTGACAGGTACTCTTACAATGAGCAGTTCTTC
CDR3aa: CASSFDRYSYNEQFF
v_gene: TRBV5-6
j_gene: TRBJ2-1
d_gene: -
abundance: few

CDR3nt: TGTGCCAGCAGCTCGCAATTGAACACTGAAGCTTTCTTT
CDR3aa: CASSSQLNTEAFF
v_gene: TRBV7-9
j_gene: TRBJ1-1
d_gene: -
abundance: many

CDR3nt: TGCAGTGCTAGACCGGGAGAGACGCAGTATTTT
CDR3aa: CSARPGETQYF
v_gene: TRBV20-1
j_gene: TRBJ2-3
d_gene: -
abundance: many

CDR3nt: TGCAGTGCTACCGGGGAGGGTTACGAGCAGTACTTC
CDR3aa: CSATGEGYEQYF
v_gene: TRBV20-1
j_gene: TRBJ2-7
d_gene: TRBD2
abundance: few

CDR3nt: TGTGCCAGCAGGACCTGGACTAGCGGGAAAGGGGAGACCCAGTACTTC
CDR3aa: CASRTWTSGKGETQYF
v_gene: TRBV6-5
j_gene: TRBJ2-5
d_gene: TRBD2
abundance: many

CDR3nt: TGTGCCAGCAGTTTTCTAGCGGGACTCACAGATACGCAGTATTTT
CDR3aa: CASSFLAGLTDTQYF
v_gene: TRBV12-3/TRBV12-4
j_gene: TRBJ2-3
d_gene: TRBD2
abundance: -

CDR3nt: TGTGCCAGCAGTTACTGGGGGTCGAGTCACAATGAGCAGTTCTTC
CDR3aa: CASSYWGSSHNEQFF
v_gene: TRBV6-2/TRBV6-3
j_gene: TRBJ2-1
d_gene: -
abundance: -

CDR3nt: TGTGCCACCACCCGGGGTCCCACAGATACGCAGTATTTT
CDR3aa: CATTRGPTDTQYF
v_gene: TRBV24-1
j_gene: TRBJ2-3
d_gene: -
abundance: -

CDR3nt: TGCGCCAGCAGAACCGGGGAGTCCTACAATGAGCAGTTCTTC
CDR3aa: CASRTGESYNEQFF
v_gene: TRBV5-1
j_gene: TRBJ2-1
d_gene: -
abundance: few

CDR3nt: TGTGCCAGCAGTCGCGGTGGGTTTGGGGATCAGCCCCAGCATTTT
CDR3aa: CASSRGGFGDQPQHF
v_gene: TRBV6-1
j_gene: TRBJ1-5
d_gene: -
abundance: few

CDR3nt: TGTGCCACCAGCAGAACCCGGAGCTCCTACGAGCAGTACTTC
CDR3aa: CATSRTRSSYEQYF
v_gene: TRBV15
j_gene: TRBJ2-7
d_gene: -
abundance: -

CDR3nt: TGTGCCAGCAGCGACCTAAGGAGTGGGGGTAATGAGCAGTTCTTC
CDR3aa: CASSDLRSGGNEQFF
v_gene: TRBV6-1
j_gene: TRBJ2-1
d_gene: -
abundance: many

CDR3nt: TGTGCCAGCAGTTTAAGCAGGGACCGGGAGACCCAGTACTTC
CDR3aa: CASSLSRDRETQYF
v_gene: TRBV28
j_gene: TRBJ2-5
d_gene: -
abundance: few